This T cell receptor (beta chain) derives from a study of graft-versus-host responses after intestinal transplantation (dated by TCRdb to about 2021). Turning to the overall study: The transplants that recipients received were multivisceral, liver-intestinal, or isolated intestinal. All recipients received anti-thymocyte globulin induction followed by maintenance tacrolimus and steroids for approximately 3 years. After intestinal transplantation, graft-versus-host and host-versus-graft alloreactive T cell clones in the graft, circulation and bone marrow were tracked using bulk TCR-beta CDR3 sequencing. Alloreactive clones were identified by sequencing pre-transplant mixed lymphocyte reaction products and comparing these products with unstimulated pre-transplant donor and recipient T cells. The cohort enrolled some 23 intestinal transplant recipients including one retransplant, and a few patients lacking pretransplant specimens were excluded. A peak of at least 4% donor T cells among recipient peripheral blood mononuclear cells was the definition used for donor T cell macrochimerism. Rather than going through the commercial service, samples from three later patients were sequenced in-house on an Illumina MiSeq and processed with MiXCR.

Libraries were made using the immunoSEQ multiplex PCR assay. High-throughput TCR-beta CDR3 sequencing of genomic DNA from most patients was performed by Adaptive Biotechnologies. Under the source paper's analysis protocol: TCR sequencing data were retrieved from Adaptive's ImmunoSEQ software for 15 to 20 patients, whereas three other patients were processed with MiXCR and VDJtools. Because the origin of CDR3 nucleotide sequences shared between donor and recipient could not be assigned, those sequences were removed. Alloreactive clones required at least 2-fold expansion over unstimulated cells and minimum CFSE-low frequency of 0.002% (template counts) or 0.001% (read counts). Clones were considered mappable if detected in sequenced pre-transplant spleen, lymph node, or MLR CFSE-low populations of the donor or recipient. Cumulative frequency of alloreactive clones was calculated as a percentage of all sequences weighted by copy number. The clones in this table, taken by TCRdb from immuneACCESS, are in-frame only. Not every clone is retained; where verified, under half of the shortfall comes from an unresolved V gene, and the cause of the rest is unknown. Clone size and V and J calls were adopted from that table, with D and trimming inferred from the DNA. The sample table shows 20,000 or so clones, and roughly 85% are seen once. Jointly, the top ten make up about 0.89% of the sample.

For this clone: Its recognized antigen is unknown. No base quality values were provided; no much bigger clone lies one nucleotide off.

Overall study results and their limits: Conclusions were limited by the relatively low number and heterogeneity of intestinal transplant patients. In patients with donor T cell macrochimerism, the allografts had high GvH to HvG T cell clonal ratios. Peak levels of circulating GvH clones were associated with declines in HvG clones early after transplant. GvH clones were detected in recipient bone marrow, and some appeared earlier in ileal mucosa or blood, consistent with an intestinal mucosal origin.

CDR1 and CDR2, looked up from the germline V gene (reference sequence), are GTSNPN and SVGIG. The CDR3 goes from the cysteine to the phenylalanine over 15 residues. Only the CDR3 portion is preserved as DNA: 45 bases, with reading frame beginning at the first base. V drops 1 base and J drops 1 base, leaving 14 bases in between. Blood samples were collected up to 4 times in the first month after transplant and then at least monthly when available. The sequenced sample was PBMCs, obtained approximately 450 days after intestinal transplant. The chain was built from TRBV30 and TRBJ2-7, with TRBD1 as a weak D call on 5 bases. This TCR was sampled from a human patient who received an intestinal transplant, so some T cells may come from the graft donor. At the DNA level, the sequence is TGTGCCTGGAGTGATGGGCAGGGCCTTTCCTACGAGCAGTACTTC. Its translation reads: CAWSDGQGLSYEQYF.